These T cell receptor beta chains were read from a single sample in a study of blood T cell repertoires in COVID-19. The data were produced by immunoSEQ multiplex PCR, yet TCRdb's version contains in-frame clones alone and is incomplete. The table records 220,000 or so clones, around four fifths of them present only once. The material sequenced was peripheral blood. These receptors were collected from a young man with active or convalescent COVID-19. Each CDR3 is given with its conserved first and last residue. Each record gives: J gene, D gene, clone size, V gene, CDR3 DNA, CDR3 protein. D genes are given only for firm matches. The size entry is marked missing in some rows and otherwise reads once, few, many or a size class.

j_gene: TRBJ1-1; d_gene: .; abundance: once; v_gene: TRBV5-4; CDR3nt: TGTGCCAGCAGCTTGGGGTCAGGGCCCACTGAAGCTTTCTTT; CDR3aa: CASSLGSGPTEAFF
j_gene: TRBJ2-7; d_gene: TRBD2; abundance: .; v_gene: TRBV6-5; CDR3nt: TGTGCCAGCAGTTACACACTTGGGGCGGGGGGTTACGAGCAGTACTTC; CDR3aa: CASSYTLGAGGYEQYF
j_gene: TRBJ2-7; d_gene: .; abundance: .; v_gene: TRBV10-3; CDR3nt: TGTGCCATCAGCCCGCAGACACAGGGTTCTTACGAGCAGTACTTC; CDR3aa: CAISPQTQGSYEQYF
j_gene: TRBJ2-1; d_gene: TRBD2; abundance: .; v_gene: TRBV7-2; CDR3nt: TGTGCCAGCAGCTTGGGACTAGCGAACAATGAGCAGTTCTTC; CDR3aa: CASSLGLANNEQFF
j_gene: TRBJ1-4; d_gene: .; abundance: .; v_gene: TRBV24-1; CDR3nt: TGTGCCACCAGTGGCAGGGAGGGTGAAAAACTGTTTTTT; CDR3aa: CATSGREGEKLFF
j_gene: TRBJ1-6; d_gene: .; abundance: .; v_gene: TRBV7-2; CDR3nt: TGTGCCAGCAGATCCACGACTGCGGATTCACCCCTCCACTTT; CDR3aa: CASRSTTADSPLHF
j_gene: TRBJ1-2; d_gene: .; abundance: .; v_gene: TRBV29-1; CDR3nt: TGCAGCGTGGCGGGGAGTCTTTCGGGAACATATGGCTACACCTTC; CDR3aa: CSVAGSLSGTYGYTF
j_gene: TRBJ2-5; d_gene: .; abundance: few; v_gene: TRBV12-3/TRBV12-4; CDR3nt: TGTGCCAGCAGGTCAAGACACCCAGAGACCCAGTACTTC; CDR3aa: CASRSRHPETQYF
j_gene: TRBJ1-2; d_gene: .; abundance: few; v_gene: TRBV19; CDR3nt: TGTGCCAGTAGGACCCTTACCCTGAGCGGGGGCCTCTATGGCTACACCTTC; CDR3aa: CASRTLTLSGGLYGYTF
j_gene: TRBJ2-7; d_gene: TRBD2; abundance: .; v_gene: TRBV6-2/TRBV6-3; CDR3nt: TGTGCCAGCAGTTTCAAAGGACTAGCGGGATTCTACGAGCAGTACTTC; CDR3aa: CASSFKGLAGFYEQYF
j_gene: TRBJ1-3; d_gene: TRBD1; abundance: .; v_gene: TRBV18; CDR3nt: TGTGCCAGCTCAACGGACAGGGTACCCCTCTCTGGAAACACCATATATTTT; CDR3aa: CASSTDRVPLSGNTIYF
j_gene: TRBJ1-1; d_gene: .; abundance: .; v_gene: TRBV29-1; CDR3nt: TGCAGCGTCACTACAGGGCTGAACACTGAAGCTTTCTTT; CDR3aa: CSVTTGLNTEAFF
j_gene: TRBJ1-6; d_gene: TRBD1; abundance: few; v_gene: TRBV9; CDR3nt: TGTGCCAGCAGCGCCTCAGGGGGCGGAAATTCACCCCTCCACTTT; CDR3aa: CASSASGGGNSPLHF
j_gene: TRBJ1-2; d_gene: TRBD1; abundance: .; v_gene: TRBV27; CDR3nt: TGTGCCAGCAGTTTCTACGACAGGGGTGGCTACACCTTC; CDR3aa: CASSFYDRGGYTF
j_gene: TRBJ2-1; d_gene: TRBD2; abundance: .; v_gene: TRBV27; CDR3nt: TGTGCCAGCAGTTTATCCTGGCGGGCGGGAGGACTTTTCCCTCTCAATGAGCAGTTCTTC; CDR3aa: CASSLSWRAGGLFPLNEQFF
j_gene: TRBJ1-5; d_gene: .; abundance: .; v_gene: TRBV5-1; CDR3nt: TGCGCCAGCAGCTTGACAGGGTCGAATCAGCCCCAGCATTTT; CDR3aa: CASSLTGSNQPQHF
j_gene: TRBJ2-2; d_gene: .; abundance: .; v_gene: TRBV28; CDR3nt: TGTGCCAGCAGTTGGCAGGGAACCGGGGAGCTGTTTTTT; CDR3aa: CASSWQGTGELFF